Below, 18 T cell receptor beta chains from the same sample are listed, as sequenced in a study of glioma-infiltrating T cells. TCR alpha and beta CDR3 regions were amplified from RNA using iRepertoire nested multiplex PCR. TCRdb re-derived calls from the multiplex PCR reads in MiXCR, one entry per CDR3 protein. The sample includes approximately 3,100 distinct CDR3 sequences, approximately 86% seen only once; the top ten take about a third. What was sequenced was glioma tissue, nonneoplastic brain tissue, or PBMCs (not recorded which). These receptors originate from a human donor with low-grade glioma or glioblastoma, undergoing nonglioma brain surgery, or in good health (not recorded which).

As to this clonotype: The library was designed around alpha chains, so this beta chain is a stray read whose abundance carries little weight. The chain has TRBV7-6 and TRBJ2-1; TRBD2 agrees at 10 bases. The CDR3 spans 17 residues. V lost 1 base and J lost 0; bases outside the gene matches: 3. Germline-derived CDR1 and CDR2 are SGHVS and FNYEAQ. The CDR3 bases are TGTGCCAGCAGCTTAGTACTAGCGGGAAGCTCCTACAATGAGCAGTTCTTC. It encodes CASSLVLAGSSYNEQFF.

About this clonotype itself: This beta chain is an unintended read in a library built for alpha chains; its size means little. The V gene is TRBV28, the J gene TRBJ2-2; D ambiguous. CDR1 MDHEN and CDR2 SYDVKM come from the germline V gene. Trimming removed 6 bases at V and 5 bases at J, with 13 bases between. The CDR3 sequence is 14 residues long. Written as DNA, the CDR3 is TGTGCCAGCAGCAAAATGGAAAAGACCGGGGAGCTGTTTTTT. Protein: CASSKMEKTGELFF. The whole variable domain, remainder taken from reference TRBV28 and TRBJ2-2, is DVKVTQSSRYLVKRTGEKVFLECVQDMDHENMFWYRQDPGLGLRLIYFSYDVKMKEKGDIPEGYSVSREKKERFSLILESASTNQTSMYLCASSKMEKTGELFFGEGSRLTVL.

Points on this clonotype: This beta chain is an off-target read within a library intended for alpha chains, so its frequency means little. The chain couples TRBV24-1 to TRBJ2-5, with D uncertain. The CDR3 length is 13 residues. Germline CDR1 and CDR2: KGHDR and SFDVKD. V was trimmed by 5 bases and J by 2 bases, leaving 8 bases between them. CDR3 loop: CATSGKGQETQYF. The CDR3 nucleotides are TGTGCCACCAGTGGGAAGGGACAAGAGACCCAGTACTTC.

This clonotype was detected once. This beta chain represents an off-target read in a library built for alpha chains; its size is of limited meaning. The chain combines TRBV20-1 with TRBJ2-5; tentatively, D is TRBD2 (6 bases). Germline V gene data show CDR1 as DFQATT and CDR2 as SNEGSKA (reference sequence). CDR3 length: 13 amino acids. V lost 3 bases, J lost 4 bases, and 12 bases lay in between. In DNA, the CDR3 is TGCAGTGCTAGTAGTCCGGGGGTAGAGACCCAGTACTTC. Protein product: CSASSPGVETQYF.

As concerns this clonotype: Its ends do not fully match the called genes, so a read error is possible. Because the library targeted alpha chains, this beta chain is an off-target read whose size means little. The chain carries TRBV27 and TRBJ2-5; the D call may be TRBD1 or TRBD2 (6 bases each). The CDR3 runs to 11 residues. Germline lookup yields CDR1 MNHEY and CDR2 SMNVEV (reference sequence). The CDR3 sequence: CASERGDNLRF. The CDR3 nucleotides read TGTGCCAGCGAGAGGGGGGACAATTTACGCTTC.

Details on this clonotype: With the library built for alpha chains, this beta chain is off target and its frequency is not meaningful. The V call is TRBV20-1, the J call TRBJ1-5; 10 nucleotides match TRBD1. The CDR3 spans 14 residues. V lost 3 bases, J lost 1 base, and 0 bases stayed unmatched. Germline lookup yields CDR1 DFQATT and CDR2 SNEGSKA (reference sequence). CDR3 amino acids: CSARTGGSNQPQHF. CDR3 nucleotide sequence: TGCAGTGCTAGGACAGGGGGCAGCAATCAGCCCCAGCATTTT.

On this clonotype itself: The library was designed around alpha chains, so this beta chain is a stray read whose abundance carries little weight. The V and J genes are TRBV6-1 and TRBJ2-1; D might be TRBD2 (5 bases). V gave up 5 bases and J gave up 6 bases, with 14 bases separating them. Germline-derived CDR1 and CDR2 are MNHNS and SASEGT. This CDR3 comprises 14 residues. CDR3 residues: CASSIATNGNEQFF. In DNA, the CDR3 is TGTGCCAGCAGTATAGCGACGAATGGCAATGAGCAGTTCTTC.

In the case of this clonotype: This beta chain is a stray read from a library made for alpha chains; its abundance is not meaningful. The chain has TRBV7-2 and TRBJ2-1; 8 nucleotides match TRBD2. The CDR3 spans 15 residues. Germline V gene lookup returns CDR1 SGHTA and CDR2 FQGNSA. With V trimmed by 2 bases and J by 2 bases, 2 bases remained unmatched. CDR3 region: CASSLQRGTYNEQFF. The CDR3 DNA reads as TGTGCCAGCAGCTTACAGCGGGGGACCTACAATGAGCAGTTCTTC.

Points on this clonotype: For a library built for alpha chains, this beta chain is a stray read; little rests on its size. The rearrangement joins TRBV12-3 or TRBV12-4 to TRBJ2-7, with D maybe TRBD2 (5 bases). V was cut by 6 bases and J by 5 bases, with 14 bases left in between. There are 13 residues in the CDR3. CDR3 loop: CASSYRGSHEQYF. Written as DNA, the CDR3 is TGTGCCAGCAGCTACCGGGGAAGCCACGAGCAGTACTTC.

Details on this clonotype: This beta chain represents an off-target read in a library built for alpha chains; its size is of limited meaning. This chain joins TRBV27 and TRBJ1-2; D is possibly TRBD1 (6 bases). Looked up from germline, CDR1 is MNHEY and CDR2 is SMNVEV (reference sequence). V was clipped by 4 bases and J by 8 bases, with 14 bases between them. The CDR3 covers 13 residues. CDR3 bases: TGTGCCAGCAGTTCCCGACAGGCATTCGGCTACACCTTC. Translating it yields CASSSRQAFGYTF.

This clonotype was recorded once. This beta chain appears as a stray read in a library generated for alpha chains; its size is not informative. V gene TRBV27 combines with J gene TRBJ2-1, with 9 bases matching TRBD2. This CDR3 comprises 16 residues. From germline, CDR1 is MNHEY and CDR2 SMNVEV (reference sequence). With 0 bases clipped from V and 4 bases from J, the junction kept 4 bases outside the gene matches. The CDR3 DNA reads as TGTGCCAGCAGTTTATCGCGGGGGGGGTTATACAATGAGCAGTTCTTC. This codes for CASSLSRGGLYNEQFF.

A note on this clonotype: Within a library made for alpha chains, this beta chain is off target, and its count is uninformative. The chain is built from TRBV4-1 and TRBJ1-2; 8 bases align to TRBD1. The CDR3 length is 16 residues. Trimming at V came to 1 base and at J to 5 bases, leaving 9 bases not matched to a gene. CDR1 and CDR2 (germline): MGHRA, YSYEKL. CDR3 protein: CASSQGLGDRRYGYTF. The CDR3 bases are TGCGCCAGCAGCCAAGGCCTGGGGGACAGGCGGTATGGCTACACCTTC.

Worth noting for this clonotype: The junction shows a germline mismatch at one end, possibly a read error. This beta chain slipped into a library made for alpha chains as a stray read, so its size is not meaningful. The chain couples TRBV6-4 to TRBJ2-1; TRBD2 aligns across 7 bases. Germline loops: CDR1 MRHNA, CDR2 SNTAGT. The CDR3 spans 16 residues. The CDR3: CASSEAGRSSYNGQFF. CDR3 in DNA: TGTGCCAGCAGTGAAGCGGGGCGGAGCTCCTACAATGGGCAGTTCTTC.

A word on this clonotype: This beta chain is an off-target read within a library intended for alpha chains, so its frequency means little. The chain recombines TRBV20-1 with TRBJ2-3; no clear D. The CDR3 consists of 14 residues. Trimming took off 0 bases at V and 2 bases at J, with 9 bases between the two ends. From germline, CDR1 is DFQATT and CDR2 SNEGSKA (reference sequence). This CDR3 reads CSARDPYYTDTQYF. CDR3 nucleotides: TGCAGTGCTAGAGATCCCTACTACACAGATACGCAGTATTTT.

As to this clonotype: For a library built for alpha chains, this beta chain is a stray read; little rests on its size. The chain links TRBV20-1 to TRBJ1-5; TRBD1 might be the D (5 bases). The germline gives CDR1 DFQATT, CDR2 SNEGSKA (reference sequence). The CDR3 has 12 amino acids. Trimming shortened V by 5 bases and J by 6 bases, and 11 bases separated the two germline ends. CDR3 coding DNA: TGCAGTGCTTCAGGGTGGGGTCAGCCCCAGCATTTT. It codes for CSASGWGQPQHF.

Of note for this clonotype: A much larger clone differs by one base, so this may be a read error. This beta chain slipped into a library made for alpha chains as a stray read, so its size is not meaningful. The rearrangement joins TRBV20-1 to TRBJ2-7; D unresolved. The CDR3 contains 14 residues. With 6 bases removed from V and 3 bases from J, the gap between germline ends came to 18 bases. Germline assignment: CDR1 DFQATT and CDR2 SNEGSKA (reference sequence). CDR3 sequence (DNA): TGCAGTGCCGTCCCCAAGGGAAGGTACTACGAGCAGTACTTC. The encoded protein is CSAVPKGRYYEQYF.

On this clonotype: With the library built for alpha chains, this beta chain is off target and its frequency is not meaningful. The CDR3 reads CASSYGRQGGELFF. The CDR3 DNA reads as TGTGCCAGCAGTTACGGCCGGCAGGGCGGGGAGCTGTTTTTT. The chain joins TRBV6-2 or TRBV6-3 to TRBJ2-2; weak D call: TRBD1 (5 bases). This CDR3 comprises 14 residues. From germline, CDR1 is MNHEY and CDR2 SVGEGT. The V end lost 2 bases, the J end lost 7 bases, and 11 bases lay between the germline ends.

Of note for this clonotype: The library was built for alpha chains, so this beta chain is an off-target read and its size means little. V and J are TRBV15 and TRBJ1-6; TRBD1 aligns across 11 bases. V dropped 1 base and J dropped 8; count of bases not matched to a gene: 4. There are 16 residues in the CDR3. Germline CDR1 LNHNV, CDR2 YYDKDF (reference sequence). In DNA form, the CDR3 reads TGTGCCACCAGCAGAGGGACAGGGGGCCGCCATTCACCCCTCCACTTT. This translates into CATSRGTGGRHSPLHF.